Below are 24 T cell receptor beta chains sequenced from a single sample in a study of T-cell memory formation after mild COVID-19. TCRdb re-derived calls from the 5' RACE reads in MiXCR, one entry per CDR3 protein. The table lists under 300,000 distinct CDR3 sequences, roughly 15% of them singletons. The source material was PBMCs or a T cell subset sorted from them (not recorded which). These receptors were collected from a man in his late teens or twenties who had mild COVID-19 (a few samples of this study predate the infection). Cell type and time point are not known.

The chain links TRBV6-2 or TRBV6-3 to TRBJ1-2; D is uncertain. There are 13 residues in the CDR3. V was trimmed by 6 bases and J by 2 bases, leaving 10 bases between them. Germline-derived CDR1 and CDR2 are MNHEY and SVGEGT. In nucleotides, the CDR3 is TGTGCCAGCAGGCCCTCGGGGAACTATGGCTACACCTTC. It specifies CASRPSGNYGYTF.

The genes are TRBV12-3 or TRBV12-4 and TRBJ1-2; 7 nucleotides align to TRBD1. V was clipped by 5 bases and J by 5 bases; unmatched bases: 8. The CDR3 is 14 residues long. CDR3 protein: CASSVFPGQYGYTF. The CDR3 coding sequence is TGTGCCAGCAGTGTATTCCCGGGACAGTATGGCTACACCTTC.

This clonotype was picked up a small number of times. The chain joins TRBV5-1 to TRBJ2-5, with a weak D call TRBD1 (6 bases). The CDR3 length is 14 residues. V lost 1 base to trimming and J lost 4 bases, with 11 bases between them. Germline V gives CDR1 SGHRS, CDR2 YFSETQ. For the CDR3, the DNA is TGCGCCAGCAGCTTGATGGGACAAGGAGAGACCCAGTACTTC. Amino acids: CASSLMGQGETQYF.

J is TRBJ2-7 and V is TRBV9; no firm D call. Deletions cut 4 bases from V and 0 bases from J, with 14 bases between. Germline-derived CDR1 and CDR2 are SGDLS and YYNGEE. This CDR3 is 15 amino acids long. CDR3 region: CASSPRPQSSYEQYF. CDR3 coding DNA: TGTGCCAGCAGCCCAAGGCCGCAGAGCTCCTACGAGCAGTACTTC.

The genes are TRBV3-1 and TRBJ1-6, with TRBD1 matching 8 bases. The CDR3 spans 14 residues. Germline lookup yields CDR1 LGHDT and CDR2 YNNKEL (reference sequence). The J segment lost 8 bases and the V segment lost 3 bases, leaving 3 bases of the junction unmatched. The CDR3 protein is CASSQGDRHSPLHF. Here the CDR3 DNA reads TGTGCCAGCAGCCAGGGGGACAGGCATTCACCCCTCCACTTT.

This clonotype has at least ten counts. V and J are TRBV6-2 or TRBV6-3 and TRBJ2-5; D is uncertain. The CDR3 is 12 amino acids. Germline CDR1 MNHEY, CDR2 SVGEGT. Trimming left V 8 bases short and J 3 bases short, with 10 bases between. In nucleotides, the CDR3 is TGTGCCAGCTCTCCCGGTGAAGAGACCCAGTACTTC. Protein sequence: CASSPGEETQYF.

The rearrangement uses TRBV12-3 or TRBV12-4 and TRBJ1-5; tentatively, D is TRBD1 (5 bases). CDR3 length equals 14 residues. V was clipped by 8 bases and J by 4 bases, with 15 bases between them. DNA for the CDR3: TGTGCCAGCTCCTCATCCCGGGGGAATCAGCCCCAGCATTTT. Its protein product is CASSSSRGNQPQHF.

Ten or more counts support this clonotype. V usage is TRBV12-3 or TRBV12-4 and J usage is TRBJ1-5, with 8 bases that match TRBD1. V shed 9 bases, J shed 2 bases, and the junction held 6 bases outside the gene matches. The CDR3 has 14 residues. CDR3 sequence reads: CASQGAGRNQPQHF. In nucleotides, the CDR3 is TGTGCCAGTCAGGGGGCAGGGCGCAATCAGCCCCAGCATTTT.

In its sample, this clonotype was seen once. The chain is built from TRBV7-2 and TRBJ2-7, with D hard to call. Germline values: CDR1 SGHTA, CDR2 FQGNSA. The CDR3 contains 14 residues. V was shortened by 1 base and J by 5 bases, with 12 bases between the two germline ends. The CDR3 nucleotides are TGTGCCAGCAGCTTAGTCGGCCAGTCCGACGAGCAGTACGTC. The encoded protein is CASSLVGQSDEQYV.

This clonotype occurred a few times. V gene TRBV7-2 combines with J gene TRBJ2-3, with 10 bases fitting TRBD1. J gave up 6 bases and V 6 bases, and 12 bases lay outside the gene matches. Germline CDR1 reads SGHTA; CDR2 reads FQGNSA. The CDR3 has 16 residues. DNA of the CDR3: TGTGCCAGCAGGCCCACCCGGGGACAGGGGCGGGATACGCAGTATTTT. Translation: CASRPTRGQGRDTQYF.

This chain links TRBV18 with TRBJ2-7; D possibly corresponds to TRBD2 (6 bases). This CDR3 has 15 residues. V lost 2 bases and J 5 bases, leaving 16 bases between the germline ends. Germline lookup yields CDR1 KGHSH and CDR2 LQKENI. In nucleotides, the CDR3 is TGTGCCAGCTCACCAGGGAGGCAGGGAGGAGACGAGCAGTACGTC. This translates into CASSPGRQGGDEQYV.

There are a few counts of this clonotype. This rearrangement joins TRBV6-5 to TRBJ1-1; TRBD1 aligns across 8 bases. Germline lookup yields CDR1 MNHEY and CDR2 SVGAGI. This CDR3 contains 11 residues. V lost 11 bases, J lost 7 bases, and 6 bases stayed unmatched. CDR3 DNA sequence: TGTGCCGTACTCGGGACAGGTGAAGCTTTCTTT. It is translated as CAVLGTGEAFF.

This clonotype was observed at least ten times. V usage is TRBV4-3 and J usage is TRBJ2-5; 9 bases map to TRBD1. Unmatched junction bases numbered 5, after V lost 4 bases and J lost 2 bases. The CDR3 length is 15 residues. Germline V gene sequence: CDR1 LGHNA, CDR2 YSLEER. CDR3 DNA: TGCGCCAGCAGCCGGGGACAGGGTTATCAAGAGACCCAGTACTTC. Protein sequence: CASSRGQGYQETQYF.

This clonotype has just a few counts. The V call is TRBV7-9, the J call TRBJ2-1; D uncertain. Trimming removed 7 bases at V and 4 bases at J, with 20 bases between. This CDR3 is built from 16 residues. Germline CDR1 is SEHNR and CDR2 is FQNEAQ (reference sequence). The CDR3: CASTTYSYQGYNEQFF. In DNA, the CDR3 is TGTGCCAGCACCACCTATAGCTACCAAGGTTACAATGAGCAGTTCTTC.

In its sample, this clonotype was seen a few times. This chain uses TRBV18 with TRBJ2-3, with TRBD1 matching 7 bases. V lost 3 bases to trimming and J lost 2 bases; unmatched junction nucleotides: 11. The V gene's germline CDR1 is KGHSH and CDR2 LQKENI. The CDR3 is 17 amino acids. The CDR3 nucleotides are TGTGCCAGCTCACCTTTCGACAGGGCCGTTGTCACAGATACGCAGTATTTT. Encoded protein: CASSPFDRAVVTDTQYF.

CDR3 protein: CASSVHMGANYGYTF. The CDR3 region has the DNA TGTGCCAGCAGCGTACATATGGGGGCTAACTATGGCTACACCTTC. J is TRBJ1-2 and V is TRBV9, with D maybe TRBD1 (5 bases). With 1 base removed from V and 0 bases from J, the gap between germline ends came to 10 bases. Germline V gene data show CDR1 as SGDLS and CDR2 as YYNGEE. This CDR3 contains 15 residues.

The rearrangement joins TRBV7-2 to TRBJ2-2; D unresolved. The CDR3 spans 15 residues. CDR1 is SGHTA, CDR2 FQGNSA, per germline. Trimming removed 5 bases at V and 1 base at J, with 11 bases between. The CDR3 coding sequence is TGTGCCAGCAGCCGTACCCCAGGGAACACCGGGGAGCTGTTTTTT. Its protein product is CASSRTPGNTGELFF.

This clonotype was counted a few times. The rearrangement links TRBV4-3 to TRBJ2-1, with 7 nucleotides matching TRBD1. Germline-derived CDR1 and CDR2 are LGHNA and YSLEER. Trimming cost V 7 bases and J 7 bases; bases outside gene matches: 10. The CDR3 has 14 residues. The CDR3 loop is CASNLDRAGNEQFF. In DNA, the CDR3 is TGCGCCAGCAACCTAGACAGGGCTGGGAATGAGCAGTTCTTC.

This clonotype was seen only a few times. The J gene is TRBJ2-1, the V gene TRBV18; 10 bases match TRBD2. CDR1 and CDR2 from the germline V gene are KGHSH and LQKENI. The CDR3 consists of 15 residues. V dropped 4 bases and J dropped 3; count of bases not matched to a gene: 3. The CDR3 DNA reads TGTGCCAGCTCACGAGCGGGGGGGATCTACAATGAGCAGTTCTTC. Protein sequence: CASSRAGGIYNEQFF.

A few counts support this clonotype. The V and J genes are TRBV4-3 and TRBJ1-1; tentatively, D is TRBD1 (6 bases). Germline V gives CDR1 LGHNA, CDR2 YSLEER. CDR3 length equals 15 residues. Trimming pared 1 base from V and 7 bases from J, leaving 16 bases between. The CDR3 loop is CASSQGGGGSVEAFF. In nucleotides, the CDR3 is TGCGCCAGCAGCCAAGGGGGAGGGGGTAGTGTTGAAGCTTTCTTT.

This clonotype was counted at least ten times. The chain joins TRBV20-1 to TRBJ1-1; D gene unclear. Trimming cost V 3 bases and J 1 base, with 12 bases left between them. Germline CDR1 and CDR2: DFQATT and SNEGSKA (reference sequence). CDR3 length: 14 amino acids. CDR3 in amino acids: CSASKPTTNTEAFF. In DNA form, the CDR3 reads TGCAGTGCTAGCAAGCCCACCACGAACACTGAAGCTTTCTTT.

This clonotype was observed a few times. The chain combines TRBV5-6 with TRBJ1-2; the D gene is possibly TRBD1 (6 bases). Trimming removed 1 base at V and 4 bases at J, with 11 bases between. CDR3 length: 14 residues. Germline V gene sequence: CDR1 SGHDT, CDR2 YYEEEE. CDR3 in amino acids: CASSLNRATYGYTF. The CDR3 nucleotides are TGTGCCAGCAGCTTGAACAGGGCTACCTATGGCTACACCTTC.

The gene calls are TRBV27 and TRBJ1-2, with 7 positions matching TRBD1. CDR1 MNHEY and CDR2 SMNVEV come from the germline V gene (reference sequence). V lost 5 bases to trimming and J lost 7 bases; unmatched junction nucleotides: 25. This CDR3 region has 19 residues. The CDR3 loop reads CASSPSGGATIRTRAGYTF. CDR3 DNA sequence: TGTGCCAGCAGTCCTTCAGGGGGGGCGACGATCCGCACGAGGGCTGGCTACACCTTC.

This clonotype occurred many times. J is TRBJ2-3 and V is TRBV4-3; the D is unclear. The CDR3 length is 14 residues. With 5 bases removed from V and 2 bases from J, the gap between germline ends came to 11 bases. CDR1 LGHNA and CDR2 YSLEER come from the germline V gene. As DNA, the CDR3 is TGCGCCAGCAGCACCAGGCTCTTCACAGATACGCAGTATTTT. It specifies CASSTRLFTDTQYF.